The 13 T cell receptor beta chains listed next were all sequenced from one sample in a study of shared clonotypes between healthy human individuals. Some clones are missing from TCRdb's copy, which holds only in-frame ones; the method was immunoSEQ multiplex PCR. Among 2 million to 3 million clones, 85% to 95% were seen once, and the ten largest hold 0.14%. Sequencing was done on a sample of naive CD4+ T cells sorted from blood. Noted subset: CD45RA+ positively selected. These receptor sequences come from a man between 18 and 29 years old in good health.

The chain joins TRBV19 to TRBJ1-5; 12 nucleotides align to TRBD1. The CDR3 is 14 residues long. V lost 5 bases to trimming and J lost 7 bases; unmatched junction nucleotides: 3. The V gene's germline CDR1 is LNHDA and CDR2 SQIVND (reference sequence). CDR3 region: CASSEGTGGQPQHF. In nucleotides, the CDR3 is TGTGCCAGTAGTGAAGGGACAGGGGGCCAGCCCCAGCATTTT.

The J gene is TRBJ2-7, the V gene TRBV5-1; no firm D call. V lost 1 base and J lost 2, with 7 bases in between. The CDR3 spans 13 residues. CDR1 and CDR2 (germline): SGHRS, YFSETQ. The chain's CDR3 is CASSLLTAYEQYF. The CDR3 region has the DNA TGCGCCAGCAGCTTGTTGACGGCCTACGAGCAGTACTTC.

The CDR3 spells CASTFPGGVKNEKLFF. In nucleotides, the CDR3 is TGTGCCAGCACCTTCCCGGGCGGCGTTAAAAATGAAAAACTGTTTTTT. V gene TRBV28 combines with J gene TRBJ1-4; D unresolved. V lost 7 bases and J 5 bases, leaving 20 bases between the germline ends. The length of the CDR3 is 16 residues. Per the germline V gene, CDR1 is MDHEN and CDR2 is SYDVKM.

This chain uses TRBV18 with TRBJ1-6; 9 bases are shared with TRBD1. The length of the CDR3 is 15 residues. Looked up from germline, CDR1 is KGHSH and CDR2 is LQKENI. The V and J ends lost 4 bases and 6 bases, in that order; junction bases with no gene match: 4. The CDR3 reads CASSRDREGNSPLHF. In DNA form, the CDR3 reads TGTGCCAGCTCACGGGACAGGGAGGGTAATTCACCCCTCCACTTT.

The rearrangement links TRBV10-2 to TRBJ1-5, with D possibly being TRBD1 (5 bases). The V and J ends lost 4 bases and 3 bases respectively, with 19 bases between them. The CDR3 extends over 17 amino acids. Germline V gene lookup returns CDR1 WSHSY and CDR2 SAAADI. CDR3 region: CASSVDRGGENNQPQHF. CDR3 coding DNA: TGCGCCAGCAGTGTGGATAGGGGAGGAGAAAACAATCAGCCCCAGCATTTT.

As for this clone: Other nucleotide sequences in the sample specify the same CDR3. The chain couples TRBV7-2 to TRBJ2-7, with 7 bases matching TRBD2. This CDR3 region has 14 residues. Germline CDR1 is SGHTA and CDR2 is FQGNSA. Losses at the gene ends were 1 base for V and 2 bases for J; bases not matched to a gene: 2. The CDR3 is CASSLVAGAYEQYF. The CDR3, as DNA: TGTGCCAGCAGCTTAGTCGCGGGAGCCTACGAGCAGTACTTC.

The genes are TRBV9 and TRBJ1-6; D call uncertain. Trimming took off 0 bases at V and 0 bases at J, with 7 bases between the two ends. Per germline, CDR1 SGDLS and CDR2 YYNGEE. The CDR3 covers 16 residues. The CDR3 nucleotides read TGTGCCAGCAGCGTAGGGCTTAACTCCTATAATTCACCCCTCCACTTT. It codes for CASSVGLNSYNSPLHF.

This clone was observed a single time. The V call is TRBV7-9, the J call TRBJ2-5; 9 bases line up with TRBD2. Germline V gene data show CDR1 as SEHNR and CDR2 as FQNEAQ (reference sequence). The CDR3 runs to 16 residues. The V segment lost 0 bases and the J segment 1 base; nucleotides outside the gene matches: 3. CDR3 residues: CASSLAMREGQETQYF. DNA of the CDR3: TGTGCCAGCAGCTTAGCGATGCGGGAGGGCCAAGAGACCCAGTACTTC.

CDR3 coding DNA: TGTGCCAGCAGTTATGGGGGGCACGCCTATAATTCACCCCTCCACTTT. This translates into CASSYGGHAYNSPLHF. The rearrangement links TRBV6-5 to TRBJ1-6, with D perhaps TRBD1 (6 bases). The CDR3 consists of 16 residues. Germline lookup yields CDR1 MNHEY and CDR2 SVGAGI. Trimming took 3 bases from V and 2 from J, leaving 11 bases between them.

The V call is TRBV6-5, the J call TRBJ1-1; D might be TRBD1 (6 bases). In germline, CDR1 is MNHEY, CDR2 SVGAGI. Trimming stripped 6 bases from V and 0 bases from J, with 11 bases between. The CDR3 totals 14 residues. CDR3 protein: CASSPGQMNTEAFF. The CDR3 nucleotides are TGTGCCAGCAGCCCTGGACAGATGAACACTGAAGCTTTCTTT.

This clone was counted once. The genes are TRBV5-4 and TRBJ2-7; 15 bases agree with TRBD2. CDR3 size: 16 residues. V shed 3 bases, J shed 6 bases, and the junction held 7 bases outside the gene matches. The germline CDR1 and CDR2 sequences are SGHNT and YYREEE (reference sequence). The CDR3 DNA is TGTGCCAGCAGCTCTGGACTAGCGGGGGGGCTGGGCGAGCAGTACTTC. This sequence encodes CASSSGLAGGLGEQYF.

Remarks on this clone: Other DNA sequences in this sample translate to the same CDR3. The rearrangement uses TRBV6-1 and TRBJ2-3; D unclear. CDR1 is MNHNS, CDR2 SASEGT, per germline. Between the trimmed V and J ends, which lost 3 bases and 1 base, there was a span of 5 bases. The CDR3 length is 13 residues. The CDR3 sequence is CASSDTGTDTQYF. CDR3 bases: TGTGCCAGCAGTGATACAGGCACAGATACGCAGTATTTT.

The chain links TRBV6-1 to TRBJ2-7; D unresolved. Germline V gene data show CDR1 as MNHNS and CDR2 as SASEGT. The V end was cut by 6 bases, the J end by 4 bases, with 10 bases between. The CDR3 is made up of 12 amino acids. The DNA for the CDR3 is TGTGCCAGCAGGAACAGCGAATACGAGCAGTACTTC. It translates to CASRNSEYEQYF.